One and the same sample provided the 32 T cell receptor beta chains below, sequenced in a study of cytomegalovirus exposure and HLA in healthy donors. This PCR relied on a set of 60 Vbeta primers and 13 Jbeta primers. Produced via immunoSEQ multiplex PCR; TCRdb's table is partial and in-frame only. The table shows 110,000 to 150,000 clones, with 80% occurring only once. The source material was PBMCs. The receptors originated from a male donor in good health and CMV-seronegative.

J is TRBJ1-2 and V is TRBV27, with D tentatively TRBD1 (5 bases). Germline CDR1 and CDR2: MNHEY and SMNVEV (reference sequence). The CDR3 is 13 residues long. Trimming took 3 bases from V and 7 from J, leaving 12 bases between them. CDR3 sequence: CASSLFRVGGYTF. The DNA of the CDR3 is TGTGCCAGCAGTTTGTTCAGGGTCGGTGGCTACACCTTC.

CDR3 region: CASSLTGQDRDGYTF. As DNA, the CDR3 is TGTGCCAGCAGCTTAACAGGACAGGACCGGGATGGCTACACCTTC. The gene calls are TRBV7-9 and TRBJ1-2; 7 positions agree with TRBD1. The CDR3 has 15 amino acids. Losses at the gene ends were 2 bases for V and 6 bases for J; bases not matched to a gene: 9. Per the germline V gene, CDR1 is SEHNR and CDR2 is FQNEAQ (reference sequence).

The CDR3 here is CASSLGQDEKLFF. As DNA, the CDR3 is TGCGCCAGCAGCCTGGGACAGGACGAAAAACTGTTTTTT. This sequence joins TRBV5-1 and TRBJ1-4, with 8 bases that match TRBD1. Germline V lookup: CDR1 SGHRS, CDR2 YFSETQ. Trimming at V came to 4 bases and at J to 8 bases, leaving 4 bases not matched to a gene. The CDR3 covers 13 residues.

The V and J genes are TRBV6-6 and TRBJ2-7, with D possibly matching TRBD1 (6 bases). The germline V and J ends were trimmed by 5 bases and 4 bases, with 18 bases remaining between them. Germline V lookup: CDR1 MNHNY, CDR2 SVGAGI (reference sequence). CDR3 length equals 15 residues. The CDR3 is CASSPDSHLLYEQYF. CDR3 in DNA: TGTGCCAGCAGTCCGGACAGCCACCTCCTATACGAGCAGTACTTC.

This chain connects TRBV28 to TRBJ2-3; TRBD1 is a possible D gene (5 bases). The length of the CDR3 is 14 residues. Trimming cost V 3 bases and J 2 bases, with 9 bases left between them. Looked up from germline, CDR1 is MDHEN and CDR2 is SYDVKM. The CDR3 loop reads CASSFRQSTDTQYF. The CDR3, as DNA: TGTGCCAGCAGTTTCCGACAGTCCACAGATACGCAGTATTTT.

This clone was counted a single time. This chain connects TRBV7-7 to TRBJ2-5, with D possibly TRBD1 on 5 matching bases. Germline CDR1 is SSHAT and CDR2 is FNYEAQ (reference sequence). This CDR3 comprises 13 residues. The V and J ends lost 0 bases and 5 bases respectively, with 7 bases between them. The CDR3 region has the DNA TGTGCCAGCAGCTTAGCAGGGGCCGAGACCCAGTACTTC. Translating it yields CASSLAGAETQYF.

V usage is TRBV9 and J usage is TRBJ2-1; TRBD2 matches at 12 bases. The CDR3 loop spans 15 amino acids. CDR1 SGDLS and CDR2 YYNGEE come from the germline V gene. J lost 3 bases, V lost 4 bases, and 2 bases had no gene match. The CDR3 sequence is CASSPGLAGYNEQFF. In nucleotides, the CDR3 is TGTGCCAGCAGCCCGGGACTAGCGGGCTACAATGAGCAGTTCTTC. The variable domain in full, completed from reference TRBV9 and TRBJ2-1, reads DSGVTQTPKHLITATGQRVTLRCSPRSGDLSVYWYQQSLDQGLQFLIQYYNGEERAKGNILERFSAQQFPDLHSELNLSSLELGDSALYFCASSPGLAGYNEQFFGPGTRLTVL.

The CDR3 region is CASSEGSRGARHGELFF. Here the CDR3 DNA reads TGTGCCAGCAGTGAAGGTTCCCGGGGGGCGCGACACGGGGAGCTGTTTTTT. The rearrangement links TRBV6-1 to TRBJ2-2; D possibly corresponds to TRBD2 (7 bases). Looked up from germline, CDR1 is MNHNS and CDR2 is SASEGT. Trimming took off 1 base at V and 7 bases at J, with 19 bases between the two ends. The CDR3 is 17 residues long.

The chain uses TRBV9 and TRBJ1-4; the D gene is possibly TRBD1 (6 bases). CDR1 SGDLS and CDR2 YYNGEE come from the germline V gene. The length of the CDR3 is 15 residues. With 3 bases removed from V and 0 bases from J, the gap between germline ends came to 9 bases. The CDR3 region is CASSAGQSTNEKLFF. The CDR3 region has the DNA TGTGCCAGCAGCGCTGGACAGTCAACTAATGAAAAACTGTTTTTT.

The V gene is TRBV19, the J gene TRBJ2-1; possible D gene TRBD1, 7 bases. Germline CDR1 LNHDA, CDR2 SQIVND (reference sequence). Trimming stripped 8 bases from V and 6 bases from J, with 14 bases between. The CDR3 totals 13 residues. The DNA for the CDR3 is TGTGCCAGTGGAGGGACAGTACGCAATGAGCAGTTCTTC. Translating gives CASGGTVRNEQFF.

CDR3 residues: CSVVRGPDYGYTF. In DNA, the CDR3 is TGCAGCGTTGTCAGGGGCCCTGACTATGGCTACACCTTC. This chain links TRBV29-1 with TRBJ1-2; perhaps TRBD1 as D (6 bases). Between the trimmed V and J ends, which lost 4 bases and 3 bases, there was a span of 12 bases. Germline V gene lookup returns CDR1 SQVTM and CDR2 ANQGSEA. This CDR3 spans 13 amino acids. Using reference TRBV29-1 and TRBJ1-2 for the parts outside the CDR3, the full variable domain is SAVISQKPSRDICQRGTSLTIQCQVDSQVTMMFWYRQQPGQSLTLIATANQGSEATYESGFVIDKFPISRPNLTFSTLTVSNMSPEDSSIYLCSVVRGPDYGYTFGSGTRLTVV.

V is TRBV7-9 and J is TRBJ2-7; 8 positions agree with TRBD2. Trimming removed 5 bases from V and 2 bases from J; junction bases left unmatched: 8. Germline CDR1 reads SEHNR; CDR2 reads FQNEAQ (reference sequence). The CDR3 is 15 residues long. The CDR3 protein is CASSPRLAGTYEQYF. Here the CDR3 DNA reads TGTGCCAGCAGCCCTAGGTTAGCGGGAACCTACGAGCAGTACTTC.

The chain links TRBV19 to TRBJ1-1; the D gene is possibly TRBD1 (5 bases). The CDR3 is 12 residues long. V lost 5 bases to trimming and J lost 5 bases, with 9 bases between them. Germline assignment: CDR1 LNHDA and CDR2 SQIVND (reference sequence). CDR3: CASSPHRTEAFF. For the CDR3, the DNA is TGTGCCAGTAGTCCCCACAGGACTGAAGCTTTCTTT.

This chain joins TRBV6-1 and TRBJ2-3; 11 bases line up with TRBD2. The CDR3 covers 14 residues. The germline V gene encodes CDR1 MNHNS and CDR2 SASEGT. V was pared by 6 bases and J by 4 bases, with 3 bases of the junction left unmatched. CDR3 coding DNA: TGTGCCAGCAGGTCTAGCGGGGGGTCAGATACGCAGTATTTT. Translating gives CASRSSGGSDTQYF.

The chain uses TRBV7-9 and TRBJ2-3, with D perhaps matching TRBD1 (6 bases). The CDR3 is 14 amino acids. Per germline, CDR1 SEHNR and CDR2 FQNEAQ (reference sequence). V lost 5 bases and J 8 bases, leaving 17 bases between the germline ends. The CDR3 here is CASSPLGQIGTQYF. CDR3 nucleotide sequence: TGTGCCAGCAGCCCCCTCGGACAGATCGGTACGCAGTATTTT.

The J gene is TRBJ1-3, the V gene TRBV7-2, with 10 nucleotides matching TRBD1. Unmatched junction bases numbered 4, after V lost 0 bases and J lost 8 bases. The length of the CDR3 is 15 residues. Looked up from germline, CDR1 is SGHTA and CDR2 is FQGNSA. The CDR3 DNA is TGTGCCAGCAGCTTAGCGGGGGACAGGGGAGACACCATATATTTT. Translated: CASSLAGDRGDTIYF.

The genes are TRBV6-5 and TRBJ2-3; weak D call: TRBD1 (6 bases). The CDR3 spans 11 residues. Per germline, CDR1 MNHEY and CDR2 SVGAGI. The ends were cut back, 6 bases at V and 5 bases at J, with 6 bases in the middle. CDR3 residues: CASRQGDTQYF. In nucleotides, the CDR3 is TGTGCCAGCAGACAGGGAGATACGCAGTATTTT.

The chain carries TRBV5-6 and TRBJ2-1; TRBD1 aligns across 9 bases. CDR1 is SGHDT, CDR2 YYEEEE, per germline. V lost 3 bases to trimming and J lost 6 bases; unmatched junction nucleotides: 4. The CDR3 has 14 amino acids. The CDR3 nucleotides read TGTGCCAGCAGCTCCAGGGGACAGGGCAATGAGCAGTTCTTC. It specifies CASSSRGQGNEQFF.

This clone was picked up a small number of times. This chain uses TRBV4-1 with TRBJ1-2; D not certain. Trimming left V 3 bases short and J 6 bases short, with 14 bases between. CDR3 length equals 14 residues. Germline lookup yields CDR1 MGHRA and CDR2 YSYEKL. This CDR3 is CASSHLARGHGYTF. In nucleotides, the CDR3 is TGCGCCAGCAGCCATCTTGCCCGTGGGCATGGCTACACCTTC.

The chain has TRBV11-2 and TRBJ2-1; D is possibly TRBD1 (6 bases). Looked up from germline, CDR1 is SGHAT and CDR2 is FQNNGV. The CDR3 is 17 amino acids. V was cut by 5 bases and J by 4 bases, with 21 bases left in between. The CDR3, as DNA: TGTGCCAGCAGCCAGAGGGGGTGGGGCCAGGCGTACAATGAGCAGTTCTTC. This gives the protein CASSQRGWGQAYNEQFF. Supplemented by reference TRBV11-2 and TRBJ2-1, the full variable domain reads EAGVAQSPRYKIIEKRQSVAFWCNPISGHATLYWYQQILGQGPKLLIQFQNNGVVDDSQLPKDRFSAERLKGVDSTLKIQPAKLEDSAVYLCASSQRGWGQAYNEQFFGPGTRLTVL.

This clone was seen a single time. V usage is TRBV30 and J usage is TRBJ1-1; D is ambiguous. This CDR3 comprises 13 residues. Germline values: CDR1 GTSNPN, CDR2 SVGIG (reference sequence). Trimming shortened V by 1 base and J by 0 bases, and 6 bases separated the two germline ends. As DNA, the CDR3 is TGTGCCTGGAGTGAGAACTTGAACACTGAAGCTTTCTTT. This translates into CAWSENLNTEAFF. Combining the CDR3 with reference TRBV30 and TRBJ1-1 gives the whole variable domain SQTIHQWPATLVQPVGSPLSLECTVEGTSNPNLYWYRQAAGRGLQLLFYSVGIGQISSEVPQNLSASRPQDRQFILSSKKLLLSDSGFYLCAWSENLNTEAFFGQGTRLTVV.

The rearrangement links TRBV5-4 to TRBJ2-2; 10 bases match TRBD1. The ends lost 2 bases at V and 5 bases at J; junction bases unmatched: 3. Germline lookup yields CDR1 SGHNT and CDR2 YYREEE (reference sequence). The CDR3 consists of 15 residues. The CDR3 bases are TGTGCCAGCAGCTTCTGGACAGGGGGAACCGGGGAGCTGTTTTTT. Amino acid sequence: CASSFWTGGTGELFF.

The chain recombines TRBV6-6 with TRBJ1-2; TRBD1 agrees at 9 bases. Looked up from germline, CDR1 is MNHNY and CDR2 is SVGAGI (reference sequence). The CDR3 is 13 residues long. With V trimmed by 5 bases and J by 8 bases, 6 bases remained unmatched. The CDR3 sequence is CASSGQGIKGYTF. The DNA for the CDR3 is TGTGCCAGCAGTGGACAGGGGATAAAGGGCTACACCTTC.

The J gene is TRBJ2-7, the V gene TRBV7-8, with D perhaps TRBD1 (5 bases). The germline V and J ends were trimmed by 1 base and 2 bases, with 12 bases remaining between them. Germline V lookup: CDR1 SGHVS, CDR2 FQNEAQ. CDR3 size: 15 residues. CDR3 nucleotide sequence: TGTGCCAGCAGCTTAGGGGGCCAGGTCCCCTACGAGCAGTACTTC. Amino acid sequence: CASSLGGQVPYEQYF.

The chain carries TRBV15 and TRBJ2-3; D possibly corresponds to TRBD2 (5 bases). Trimming took off 3 bases at V and 4 bases at J, with 11 bases between the two ends. Germline values: CDR1 LNHNV, CDR2 YYDKDF (reference sequence). The CDR3 is 14 residues long. CDR3: CATSSYRGADTQYF. CDR3 nucleotide sequence: TGTGCCACCAGCAGTTACCGGGGAGCAGATACGCAGTATTTT.

V and J are TRBV29-1 and TRBJ2-1; TRBD2 aligns across 12 bases. V lost 5 bases, J lost 12 bases, and 8 bases stayed unmatched. This CDR3 contains 13 residues. Germline assignment: CDR1 SQVTM and CDR2 ANQGSEA. CDR3 nucleotide sequence: TGCAGCGTTCCACTAGCGGGGGGCCTTACGCAGTTCTTC. It encodes CSVPLAGGLTQFF.

This chain joins TRBV5-5 and TRBJ1-1; tentatively, D is TRBD1 (6 bases). CDR3 length equals 14 residues. Germline V gene sequence: CDR1 SGHKS, CDR2 YYEKEE (reference sequence). V dropped 2 bases and J dropped 6 bases, with 14 bases sitting between them. Here the CDR3 reads CASSFTGRAPEAFF. CDR3 coding DNA: TGTGCCAGCAGCTTTACAGGGAGGGCCCCTGAAGCTTTCTTT.

V and J are TRBV5-1 and TRBJ2-5; perhaps TRBD2 as D (6 bases). V lost 5 bases, J lost 1 base, and 12 bases lay in between. From germline, CDR1 is SGHRS and CDR2 YFSETQ. The length of the CDR3 is 14 residues. CDR3: CASRRGVSQETQYF. Written as DNA, the CDR3 is TGCGCCAGCAGGCGGGGAGTAAGCCAAGAGACCCAGTACTTC.

This clone was observed a few times. The chain is built from TRBV7-6 and TRBJ1-5, with D unclear. Per the germline V gene, CDR1 is SGHVS and CDR2 is FNYEAQ. The CDR3 spans 14 residues. The V end was cut by 5 bases, the J end by 11 bases, with 19 bases between. CDR3 bases: TGTGCCAGCAGCCCAGCCCTTTCAGGTAAAGCCCAGCATTTT. Translated, it gives CASSPALSGKAQHF. Full variable domain (remainder filled in from reference TRBV7-6 and TRBJ1-5): GAGVSQSPRYKVTKRGQDVALRCDPISGHVSLYWYRQALGQGPEFLTYFNYEAQQDKSGLPNDRFSAERPEGSISTLTIQRTEQRDSAMYRCASSPALSGKAQHFGDGTRLSIL.

The table lists this clone with a few counts. CDR3 amino acids: CASSLDPGGTDTQYF. CDR3 in DNA: TGTGCCAGCAGCTTAGATCCAGGGGGCACAGATACGCAGTATTTT. The rearrangement links TRBV11-1 to TRBJ2-3; D perhaps matches TRBD1 (6 bases). The CDR3 covers 15 residues. Germline CDR1 and CDR2: SGHAT and FQDESV (reference sequence). V lost 1 base, J lost 1 base, and 9 bases lay in between. The full variable domain, its missing parts supplied by reference TRBV11-1 and TRBJ2-3, is EAEVAQSPRYKITEKSQAVAFWCDPISGHATLYWYRQILGQGPELLVQFQDESVVDDSQLPKDRFSAERLKGVDSTLKIQPAELGDSAMYLCASSLDPGGTDTQYFGPGTRLTVL.

In its sample, this clone was seen a few times. The J gene is TRBJ2-7, the V gene TRBV27; perhaps TRBD2 as D (6 bases). The CDR3 is made up of 13 amino acids. Between the trimmed V and J ends, which lost 2 bases and 6 bases, there was a span of 11 bases. Germline-derived CDR1 and CDR2 are MNHEY and SMNVEV (reference sequence). The DNA for the CDR3 is TGTGCCAGCAGTTTAGGGTGGAGGGGCGAGCAGTACTTC. Its translation is CASSLGWRGEQYF.

This chain joins TRBV9 and TRBJ2-7; TRBD2 is a possible D gene (6 bases). The CDR3 spans 13 residues. The V and J ends lost 3 bases and 6 bases respectively, with 13 bases between them. Germline lookup yields CDR1 SGDLS and CDR2 YYNGEE. The CDR3 is CASSDGSIREQYF. For the CDR3, the DNA is TGTGCCAGCAGCGACGGGAGCATCCGCGAGCAGTACTTC. The full variable domain, completed using reference TRBV9 and TRBJ2-7, is DSGVTQTPKHLITATGQRVTLRCSPRSGDLSVYWYQQSLDQGLQFLIQYYNGEERAKGNILERFSAQQFPDLHSELNLSSLELGDSALYFCASSDGSIREQYFGPGTRLTVT.